This TCR beta chain comes out of a study of Ad26.COV2.S vaccination and SARS-CoV-2 variants. Study-level findings and limits: Reportedly, after vaccination the spike-specific CD8+ and CD4+ T cell responses displayed substantial breadth. Total T cell responses were possibly underestimated by TCR breadth and depth analyses.

The CDR3 runs to 14 residues. Germline values: CDR1 MRHNA, CDR2 SNTAGT. V gave up 4 bases and J gave up 4 bases; unmatched junction bases: 4. Treatment given: around 19 received Ad26.COV2.S at low or high dose, single or two shots; 5 received placebo; per-sample allocation not given. Collection of the samples took place on day 63 after the first injection of vaccine or placebo. An adult donor aged 18-55 years was enrolled in Boston. It was Wuhan-strain SARS-CoV-2 spike that the Ad26 vaccine vector expressed. Assay used: immunoSEQ multiplex PCR; TCRdb lists only in-frame clones, some missing. The table shows 330,000 or so clones, with approximately 87% occurring only once. Note on this clone: The antigen remains unidentified.

The origin of this receptor is a person between 18 and 60 years old who received the Ad26.COV2.S COVID-19 vaccine or a placebo. The chain uses TRBV6-4 and TRBJ2-3, with 8 bases fitting TRBD1. The material sequenced was peripheral blood, taken in a trial of Ad26.COV2.S vaccine versus placebo. The DNA of the CDR3 is TGTGCCAGCAGTGTCTCAGGGGGCGCAGATACGCAGTATTTT. Protein product: CASSVSGGADTQYF.